Reported below is one T cell receptor (beta chain). Its target is unknown. The CDR3 runs 16 residues. V lost 7 bases, J lost 6 bases, and 11 bases stayed unmatched. In germline, CDR1 is WNHNN, CDR2 SYGVQD (reference sequence). The PCR employed 60 Vbeta primers together with 13 Jbeta primers. Some clones are missing from TCRdb's copy, which holds only in-frame ones; the method was immunoSEQ multiplex PCR. The sample has 35,000 to 45,000 clones; over 60% are singletons. The data are from a study of cytomegalovirus exposure and HLA in healthy donors. Overall study results and limits: Roughly even sequencing depth across donors was the assumption behind the presence/absence analyses.

The sequencing input was PBMCs. The chain couples TRBV10-1 to TRBJ1-5; TRBD1 agrees at 11 bases. The sequence came from a man aged 25 to 45 in good health and CMV-seronegative. The CDR3 protein is CASNPPGQGAGQPQHF. CDR3 sequence (DNA): TGCGCCAGCAATCCCCCCGGACAGGGGGCAGGTCAGCCCCAGCATTTT.